Included here is one T cell receptor (beta chain) sequence, with context. Its antigen is not identified. This entry belongs to a study of graft-versus-host responses after intestinal transplantation. Study-level background: Transplants given to recipients were multivisceral, liver-intestinal, or isolated intestinal. Recipients across the board were started on anti-thymocyte globulin induction, then kept on tacrolimus and steroids for roughly 3 years.

J gave up 0 bases and V 7 bases, and 10 bases lay outside the gene matches. The length of the CDR3 is 18 residues. The germline V gene encodes CDR1 WSHSY and CDR2 SAAADI. Study-wide findings and caveats: Allografts from individuals with graft-donor T cell macrochimerism displayed high graft-versus-host to host-versus-graft clonal ratios. Recipient-marrow GvH clones were detected, some having first appeared in ileum or blood.

Graft specimens yielded both intraepithelial and lamina propria lymphocytes. Profiled with immunoSEQ multiplex PCR; TCRdb holds only in-frame clones, not every one. Among approximately 12,000 clones listed, under 80% were seen once. This TCR was sampled from a human patient who received an intestinal transplant, so some T cells may come from the graft donor. The sample was ileum tissue, taken 23 days after intestinal transplant. The V and J genes are TRBV10-2 and TRBJ2-1; 12 bases fit TRBD2. The DNA for the CDR3 is TGCGCCAGCATTTTAACTAGCGGGAGGTCGAGCTCCTACAATGAGCAGTTCTTC. Protein product: CASILTSGRSSSYNEQFF.